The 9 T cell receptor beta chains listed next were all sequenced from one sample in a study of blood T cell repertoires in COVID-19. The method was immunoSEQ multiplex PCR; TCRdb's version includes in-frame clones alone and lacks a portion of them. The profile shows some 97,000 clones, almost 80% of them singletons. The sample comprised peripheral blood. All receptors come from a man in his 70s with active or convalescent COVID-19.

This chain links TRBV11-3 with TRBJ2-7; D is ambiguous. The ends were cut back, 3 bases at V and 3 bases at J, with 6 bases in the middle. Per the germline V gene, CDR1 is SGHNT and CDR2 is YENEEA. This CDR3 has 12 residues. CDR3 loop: CASSFPGYEQYF. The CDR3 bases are TGTGCCAGCAGCTTTCCAGGCTACGAGCAGTACTTC.

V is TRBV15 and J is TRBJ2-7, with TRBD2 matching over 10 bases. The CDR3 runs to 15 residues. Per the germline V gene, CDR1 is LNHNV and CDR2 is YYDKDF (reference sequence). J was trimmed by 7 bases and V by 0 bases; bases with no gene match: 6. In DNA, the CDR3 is TGTGCCACCAGCAGAGATGGAGCGGGAGGGGAAGAGCAGTACTTC. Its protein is CATSRDGAGGEEQYF.

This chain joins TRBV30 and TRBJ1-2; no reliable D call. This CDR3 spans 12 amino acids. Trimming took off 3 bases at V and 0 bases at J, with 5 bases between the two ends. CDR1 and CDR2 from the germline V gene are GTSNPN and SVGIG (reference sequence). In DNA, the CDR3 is TGTGCCTGGAGCATCACTAACTATGGCTACACCTTC. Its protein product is CAWSITNYGYTF.

CDR3 region: CASSKGGHPSYNEQFF. DNA for the CDR3: TGTGCCAGCAGCAAAGGAGGTCATCCCTCCTACAATGAGCAGTTCTTC. This chain links TRBV21-1 with TRBJ2-1; the table gives TRBD2 as D, unverified against the DNA. TRBV21-1 is a recognized pseudogene. The CDR3 extends over 16 amino acids.

The CDR3 loop is CASSVDGRNTEAFF. Written as DNA, the CDR3 is TGTGCCAGCAGCGTAGACGGGAGGAACACTGAAGCTTTCTTT. The chain combines TRBV9 with TRBJ1-1, with unresolved D. The V gene's germline CDR1 is SGDLS and CDR2 YYNGEE. The CDR3 consists of 14 residues. V was cut by 0 bases and J by 1 base, with 7 bases left in between.

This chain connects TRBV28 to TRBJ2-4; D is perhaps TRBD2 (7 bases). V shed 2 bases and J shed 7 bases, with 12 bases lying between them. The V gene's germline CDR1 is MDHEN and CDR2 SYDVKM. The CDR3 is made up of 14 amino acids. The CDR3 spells CASSLKQGGNIQYF. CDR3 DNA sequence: TGTGCCAGCAGTTTAAAACAGGGAGGGAACATTCAGTACTTC.

CDR3 region: CSASTGGGPYEQYF. The CDR3 nucleotides read TGCAGTGCTAGTACGGGGGGGGGTCCCTACGAGCAGTACTTC. The chain carries TRBV20-1 and TRBJ2-7, with TRBD2 matching 8 bases. The trim removed 3 bases at V and 2 bases at J, leaving 6 bases unmatched. The CDR3 spans 14 residues. Germline V gene sequence: CDR1 DFQATT, CDR2 SNEGSKA (reference sequence).

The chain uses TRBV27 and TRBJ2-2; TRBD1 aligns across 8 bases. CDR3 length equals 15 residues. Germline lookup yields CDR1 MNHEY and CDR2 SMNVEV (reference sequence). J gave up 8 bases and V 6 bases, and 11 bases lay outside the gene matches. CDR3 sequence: CASRTDRGKAGELFF. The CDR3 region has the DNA TGTGCCAGCAGAACCGACAGGGGTAAAGCTGGGGAGCTGTTTTTT.

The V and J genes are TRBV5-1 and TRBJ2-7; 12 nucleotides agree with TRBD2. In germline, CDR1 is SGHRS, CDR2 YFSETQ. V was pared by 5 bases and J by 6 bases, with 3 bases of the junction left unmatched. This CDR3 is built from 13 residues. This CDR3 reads CASRSLAGGEQYF. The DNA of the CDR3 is TGCGCCAGCAGGTCACTAGCGGGGGGCGAGCAGTACTTC.